What follows are 2 T cell receptor beta chains derived from one specimen sequenced in a study of blood T cell repertoires in COVID-19. TCRdb's copy holds only in-frame clones and misses some; the assay was immunoSEQ multiplex PCR. Of approximately 130,000 clones listed, more than 80% are singletons. The specimen sequenced was peripheral blood. The receptor source for this set is a human donor in a cohort sampled during active COVID-19.

This clone was counted a few times. The chain joins TRBV6-5 to TRBJ1-1, with D perhaps TRBD1 (5 bases). The V gene lost 8 bases and the J gene lost 5 bases, with 9 bases spanning the gap. The CDR3 consists of 11 residues. Germline V CDR1 and CDR2: MNHEY, SVGAGI. The DNA of the CDR3 is TGTGCCAGCGGGCAGGGAACTGAAGCTTTCTTT. Its translation is CASGQGTEAFF.

The CDR3 DNA reads as TGTGCCAGCAGCCCGAGCCGGACAGACCAAGAGACCCAGTACTTC. It yields the protein CASSPSRTDQETQYF. The gene calls are TRBV7-6 and TRBJ2-5, with a tentative D call TRBD1 (6 bases). V dropped 5 bases and J dropped 0 bases, with 13 bases sitting between them. There are 15 residues in the CDR3. Per germline, CDR1 SGHVS and CDR2 FNYEAQ.